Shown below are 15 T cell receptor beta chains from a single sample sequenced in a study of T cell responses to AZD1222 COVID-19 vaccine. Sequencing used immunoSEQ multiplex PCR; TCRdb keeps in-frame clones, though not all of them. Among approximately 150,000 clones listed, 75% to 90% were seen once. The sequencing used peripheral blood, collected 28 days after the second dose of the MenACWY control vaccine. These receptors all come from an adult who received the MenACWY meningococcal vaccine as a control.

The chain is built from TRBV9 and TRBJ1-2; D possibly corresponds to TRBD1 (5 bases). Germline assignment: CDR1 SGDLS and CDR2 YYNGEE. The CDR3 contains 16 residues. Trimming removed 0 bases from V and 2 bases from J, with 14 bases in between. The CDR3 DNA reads TGTGCCAGCAGCGTAGGCGGGGACGGCATAAACTATGGCTACACCTTC. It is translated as CASSVGGDGINYGYTF.

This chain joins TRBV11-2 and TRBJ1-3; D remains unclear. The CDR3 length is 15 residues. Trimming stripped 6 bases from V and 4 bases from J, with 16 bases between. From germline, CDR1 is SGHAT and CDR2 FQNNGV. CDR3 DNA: TGTGCCAGCAGTCAGAGCGACGGCGGAGGAAACACCATATATTTT. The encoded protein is CASSQSDGGGNTIYF. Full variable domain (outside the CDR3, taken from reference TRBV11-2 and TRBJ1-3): EAGVAQSPRYKIIEKRQSVAFWCNPISGHATLYWYQQILGQGPKLLIQFQNNGVVDDSQLPKDRFSAERLKGVDSTLKIQPAKLEDSAVYLCASSQSDGGGNTIYFGEGSWLTVV.

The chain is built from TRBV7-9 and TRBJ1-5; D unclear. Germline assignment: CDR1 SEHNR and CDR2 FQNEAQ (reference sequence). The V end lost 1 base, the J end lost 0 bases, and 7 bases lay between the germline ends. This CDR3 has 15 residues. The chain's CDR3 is CASSLGRNSNQPQHF. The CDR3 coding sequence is TGTGCCAGCAGCTTAGGACGGAATAGCAATCAGCCCCAGCATTTT.

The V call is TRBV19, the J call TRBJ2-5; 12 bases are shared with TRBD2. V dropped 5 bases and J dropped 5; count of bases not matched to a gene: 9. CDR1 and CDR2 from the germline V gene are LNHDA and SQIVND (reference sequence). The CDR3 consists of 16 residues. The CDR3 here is CASSGQTSGSFETQYF. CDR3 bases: TGTGCCAGTAGTGGACAGACTAGCGGGAGCTTTGAGACCCAGTACTTC.

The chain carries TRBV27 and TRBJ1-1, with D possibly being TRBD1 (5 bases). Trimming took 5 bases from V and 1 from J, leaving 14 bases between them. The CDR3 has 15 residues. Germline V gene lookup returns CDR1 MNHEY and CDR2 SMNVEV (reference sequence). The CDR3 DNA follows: TGTGCCAGCAGTCCGCACCTCGGGGCGAACACTGAAGCTTTCTTT. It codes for CASSPHLGANTEAFF.

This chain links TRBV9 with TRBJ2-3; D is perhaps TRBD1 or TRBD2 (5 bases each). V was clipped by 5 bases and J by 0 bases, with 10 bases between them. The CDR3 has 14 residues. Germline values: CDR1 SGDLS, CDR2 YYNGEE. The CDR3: CASRGDGSTDTQYF. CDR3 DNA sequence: TGTGCCAGCAGGGGGGACGGTAGCACAGATACGCAGTATTTT.

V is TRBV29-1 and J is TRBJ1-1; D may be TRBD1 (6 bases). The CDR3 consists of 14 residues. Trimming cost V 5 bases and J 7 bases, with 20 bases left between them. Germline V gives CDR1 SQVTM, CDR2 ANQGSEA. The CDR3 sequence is CSVQAREGGGEAFF. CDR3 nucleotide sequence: TGCAGCGTTCAGGCCCGAGAAGGGGGGGGTGAAGCTTTCTTT.

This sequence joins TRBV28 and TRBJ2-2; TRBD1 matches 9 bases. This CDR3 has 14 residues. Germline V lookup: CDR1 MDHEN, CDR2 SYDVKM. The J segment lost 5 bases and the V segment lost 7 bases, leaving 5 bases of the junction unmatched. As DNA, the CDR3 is TGTGCCAGCAAACGACAGGGGGATACCGGGGAGCTGTTTTTT. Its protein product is CASKRQGDTGELFF. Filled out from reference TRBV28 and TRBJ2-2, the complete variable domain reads DVKVTQSSRYLVKRTGEKVFLECVQDMDHENMFWYRQDPGLGLRLIYFSYDVKMKEKGDIPEGYSVSREKKERFSLILESASTNQTSMYLCASKRQGDTGELFFGEGSRLTVL.

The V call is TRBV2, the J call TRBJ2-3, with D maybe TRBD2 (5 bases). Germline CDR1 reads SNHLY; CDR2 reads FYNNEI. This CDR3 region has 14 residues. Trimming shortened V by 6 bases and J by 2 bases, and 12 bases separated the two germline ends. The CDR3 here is CASSGREYTDTQYF. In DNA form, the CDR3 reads TGTGCCAGCAGCGGTAGGGAGTACACAGATACGCAGTATTTT.

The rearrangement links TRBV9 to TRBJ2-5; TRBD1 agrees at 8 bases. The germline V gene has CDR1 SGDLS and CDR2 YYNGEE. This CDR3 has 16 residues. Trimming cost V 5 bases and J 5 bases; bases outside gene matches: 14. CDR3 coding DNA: TGTGCCAGCAGTGGGAGTGGCCCCACAGGGGGGGAGACCCAGTACTTC. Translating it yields CASSGSGPTGGETQYF.

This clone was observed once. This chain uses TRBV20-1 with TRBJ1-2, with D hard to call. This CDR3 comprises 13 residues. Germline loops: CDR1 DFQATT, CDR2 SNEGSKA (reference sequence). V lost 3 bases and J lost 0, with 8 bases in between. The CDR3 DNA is TGCAGTGCTAGTATTCAAGCTAACTATGGCTACACCTTC. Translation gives CSASIQANYGYTF.

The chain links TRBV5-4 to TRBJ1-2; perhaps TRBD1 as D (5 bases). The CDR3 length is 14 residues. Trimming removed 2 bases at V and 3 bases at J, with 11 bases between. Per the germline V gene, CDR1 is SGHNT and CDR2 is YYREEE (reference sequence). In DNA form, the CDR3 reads TGTGCCAGCAGCTTATCGACAGCATACTATGGCTACACCTTC. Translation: CASSLSTAYYGYTF.

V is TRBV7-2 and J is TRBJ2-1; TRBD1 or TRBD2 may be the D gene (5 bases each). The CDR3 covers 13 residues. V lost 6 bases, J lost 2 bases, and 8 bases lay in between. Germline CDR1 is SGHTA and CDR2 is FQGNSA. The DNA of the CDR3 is TGTGCCAGCAGAGGGACCACCTACAATGAGCAGTTCTTC. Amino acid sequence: CASRGTTYNEQFF.

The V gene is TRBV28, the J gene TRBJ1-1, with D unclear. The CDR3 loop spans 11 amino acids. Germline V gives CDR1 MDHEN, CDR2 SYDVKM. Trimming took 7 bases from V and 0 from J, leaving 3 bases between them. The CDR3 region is CASKLNTEAFF. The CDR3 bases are TGTGCCAGCAAGCTGAACACTGAAGCTTTCTTT.

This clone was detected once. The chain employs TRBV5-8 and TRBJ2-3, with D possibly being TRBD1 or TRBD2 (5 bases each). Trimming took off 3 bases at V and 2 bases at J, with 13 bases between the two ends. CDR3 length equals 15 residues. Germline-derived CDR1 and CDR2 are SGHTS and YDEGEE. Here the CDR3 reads CASSSTGGPTDTQYF. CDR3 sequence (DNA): TGTGCCAGCAGCTCCACTGGGGGTCCCACAGATACGCAGTATTTT.